The clone carrying this TCR beta chain was seen a few times. The antigen is not known. Germline V lookup: CDR1 ENHRY, CDR2 SYGVKD. V was trimmed by 0 bases and J by 7 bases, leaving 8 bases between them. The CDR3 loop spans 13 amino acids. This sample is part of a study of naive and memory T cell subsets. Study-level points and caveats: In CD4 and CD8 cells, diversity dropped from naive through EMRA. Naive repertoires, especially CD8, held a few larger clonotypes, possibly memory cells re-expressing CD45RA.

Both TRBC1 and TRBC2 were covered by a beta constant-region primer of two equimolar oligonucleotides. Ligated cDNA was amplified by four rounds of PCR with nested alpha and beta constant-region primers and SP2. From the UMI-ligation and nested PCR reads, TCRdb called clonotypes with MiXCR, one entry per CDR3 protein. Among 150,000 or so distinct CDR3 sequences, 22% were seen once, and the ten largest hold around 0.097%. Four subsets defined by CD45RA and CD27 were sorted after CD3, CD4, CD8 and live/dead staining. The sample consisted of naive CD4+ T cells from blood. This sequence was found in a human donor in good health. J is TRBJ2-3 and V is TRBV10-3; D unclear. The DNA for the CDR3 is TGTGCCATCAGTGAGTCGGGCACGAATACGCAGTATTTT. Protein product: CAISESGTNTQYF.